Listed here are 19 T cell receptor beta chains from one sample, sequenced in a study of OX40 agonist ivuxolimab in advanced cancers. Only in-frame clones appear in the TCRdb table, and some are missing; sequencing was by immunoSEQ multiplex PCR. The table has over 25,000 clones, approximately 86% seen once; the top ten hold around 28%. This sample comprised CD4+ or CD8+ T cells sorted from blood, obtained in a trial of the OX40 agonist ivuxolimab. The receptors here all came from an adult with an advanced solid tumor such as melanoma, head and neck, liver or kidney cancer.

This clone was found a few times. V usage is TRBV7-8 and J usage is TRBJ1-1; D gene ambiguous. Trimming left V 4 bases short and J 3 bases short, with 12 bases between. Germline CDR1 SGHVS, CDR2 FQNEAQ. This CDR3 has 14 residues. The chain's CDR3 is CASSSTGRDTEAFF. The CDR3, as DNA: TGTGCCAGCAGCTCTACCGGGAGGGACACTGAAGCTTTCTTT. Variable domain in full (rest from reference TRBV7-8 and TRBJ1-1): GAGVSQSPRYKVAKRGQDVALRCDPISGHVSLFWYQQALGQGPEFLTYFQNEAQLDKSGLPSDRFFAERPEGSVSTLKIQRTQQEDSAVYLCASSSTGRDTEAFFGQGTRLTVV.

This clone was found once. DNA of the CDR3: TGTGCCAGCAGCTTACGGACAGGGGGCACAGATACGCAGTATTTT. It codes for CASSLRTGGTDTQYF. V gene TRBV7-8 combines with J gene TRBJ2-3, with 9 bases matching TRBD1. This CDR3 is 15 amino acids long. Germline lookup yields CDR1 SGHVS and CDR2 FQNEAQ. With V trimmed by 2 bases and J by 1 base, 1 base remained unmatched.

This clone qualifies as medium-sized. This chain links TRBV14 with TRBJ2-7, with 7 bases lining up with TRBD1. V dropped 0 bases and J dropped 2; count of bases not matched to a gene: 10. The germline V gene encodes CDR1 SGHDN and CDR2 FVKESK. The CDR3 extends over 17 amino acids. The CDR3 sequence: CASSQDRQSGGTYEQYF. The CDR3 DNA follows: TGTGCCAGCAGCCAAGATCGTCAGTCAGGGGGAACCTACGAGCAGTACTTC.

This chain joins TRBV30 and TRBJ2-2, with D possibly being TRBD1 (5 bases). The CDR3 extends over 12 amino acids. V lost 8 bases to trimming and J lost 6 bases, with 13 bases between them. Germline CDR1 and CDR2: GTSNPN and SVGIG (reference sequence). The CDR3 sequence is CARRRVSGELFF. DNA for the CDR3: TGTGCCAGGCGCAGGGTTTCCGGGGAGCTGTTTTTT.

The genes are TRBV6-6 and TRBJ1-1; no firm D call. Trimming took off 8 bases at V and 6 bases at J, with 10 bases between the two ends. Germline V gene sequence: CDR1 MNHNY, CDR2 SVGAGI (reference sequence). The CDR3 totals 11 residues. CDR3 in DNA: TGTGCCAGCTGGAGGTGGGCTGAAGCTTTCTTT. It translates to CASWRWAEAFF.

The chain couples TRBV11-3 to TRBJ2-1; possible D gene TRBD2, 5 bases. The CDR3 runs to 15 residues. Germline V gives CDR1 SGHNT, CDR2 YENEEA. V lost 6 bases to trimming and J lost 6 bases, with 18 bases between them. This CDR3 reads CASRQSWTPVNEQFF. In DNA form, the CDR3 reads TGTGCCAGCAGACAAAGTTGGACTCCAGTCAATGAGCAGTTCTTC.

V usage is TRBV7-9 and J usage is TRBJ2-2; no clear D gene. V was trimmed by 3 bases and J by 1 base, leaving 3 bases between them. Germline V gives CDR1 SEHNR, CDR2 FQNEAQ (reference sequence). The CDR3 is 13 amino acids. CDR3 residues: CASSFGNTGELFF. CDR3 coding DNA: TGTGCCAGCAGCTTCGGGAACACCGGGGAGCTGTTTTTT.

The chain employs TRBV19 and TRBJ2-1, with unresolved D. The CDR3 sequence is 13 residues long. Germline V CDR1 and CDR2: LNHDA, SQIVND (reference sequence). The V end was cut by 6 bases, the J end by 2 bases, with 8 bases between. The CDR3 DNA is TGTGCCAGTAGGACGACAACCTACAATGAGCAGTTCTTC. This gives the protein CASRTTTYNEQFF. The full variable domain, in which reference TRBV19 and TRBJ2-1 provide the parts outside the CDR3, is DGGITQSPKYLFRKEGQNVTLSCEQNLNHDAMYWYRQDPGQGLRLIYYSQIVNDFQKGDIAEGYSVSREKKESFPLTVTSAQKNPTAFYLCASRTTTYNEQFFGPGTRLTVL.

This chain connects TRBV28 to TRBJ2-7, with 7 positions matching TRBD2. V lost 4 bases and J lost 2; bases outside the gene matches: 5. This CDR3 spans 14 amino acids. Germline V lookup: CDR1 MDHEN, CDR2 SYDVKM. In nucleotides, the CDR3 is TGTGCCAGCAGTTCGGCGGGGGAGACCTACGAGCAGTACTTC. Its protein is CASSSAGETYEQYF. Variable domain in full (rest from reference TRBV28 and TRBJ2-7): DVKVTQSSRYLVKRTGEKVFLECVQDMDHENMFWYRQDPGLGLRLIYFSYDVKMKEKGDIPEGYSVSREKKERFSLILESASTNQTSMYLCASSSAGETYEQYFGPGTRLTVT.

The rearrangement uses TRBV6-4 and TRBJ2-2; D is unclear. The germline CDR1 and CDR2 sequences are MRHNA and SNTAGT. V lost 4 bases to trimming and J lost 4 bases, with 13 bases between them. The CDR3 consists of 15 residues. CDR3 in amino acids: CASSGSDNPTGELFF. For the CDR3, the DNA is TGTGCCAGCAGTGGAAGCGACAATCCCACCGGGGAGCTGTTTTTT.

The rearrangement uses TRBV7-9 and TRBJ2-1; 8 bases line up with TRBD1. CDR1 SEHNR and CDR2 FQNEAQ come from the germline V gene (reference sequence). CDR3 size: 15 residues. V shed 3 bases and J 5 bases; nucleotides not matched to a gene: 6. The CDR3 nucleotides are TGTGCCAGCAGCTTCAGAGGACAGGGTCACAATGAGCAGTTCTTC. This encodes CASSFRGQGHNEQFF.

The chain uses TRBV6-5 and TRBJ1-1; D unresolved. The CDR3 has 15 amino acids. Trimming left V 0 bases short and J 2 bases short, with 10 bases between. Germline V lookup: CDR1 MNHEY, CDR2 SVGAGI. DNA for the CDR3: TGTGCCAGCAGTTACTCGATGGTGAGAAACACTGAAGCTTTCTTT. Protein: CASSYSMVRNTEAFF.

The J gene is TRBJ2-7, the V gene TRBV27; D is unresolved. CDR3 length: 11 amino acids. The V end lost 3 bases, the J end lost 0 bases, and 0 bases lay between the germline ends. Germline V gene sequence: CDR1 MNHEY, CDR2 SMNVEV (reference sequence). DNA for the CDR3: TGTGCCAGCAGTTTCTCCTACGAGCAGTACTTC. It codes for CASSFSYEQYF.

The rearrangement joins TRBV11-2 to TRBJ2-6; D is unresolved. Germline assignment: CDR1 SGHAT and CDR2 FQNNGV. V was cut by 4 bases and J by 0 bases, with 10 bases left in between. The CDR3 is 16 residues long. As DNA, the CDR3 is TGTGCCAGCAGCTACCAAGGCATCTCTGGGGCCAACGTCCTGACTTTC. It codes for CASSYQGISGANVLTF.

The gene calls are TRBV7-8 and TRBJ2-7, with a possible D match to TRBD2 (6 bases). The germline gives CDR1 SGHVS, CDR2 FQNEAQ. The CDR3 is 15 amino acids. Trimming left V 3 bases short and J 5 bases short, with 17 bases between. CDR3 region: CASSLAGRLSDEQYF. The CDR3 DNA is TGTGCCAGCAGCTTGGCAGGGAGGCTATCCGACGAGCAGTACTTC.

The chain joins TRBV7-3 to TRBJ2-6; D unclear. The CDR3 spans 16 residues. With 5 bases removed from V and 0 bases from J, the gap between germline ends came to 11 bases. Germline CDR1 reads SGHTA; CDR2 reads FQGTGA. The CDR3 loop is CASSHPGPSGANVLTF. The CDR3 DNA reads as TGTGCCAGCAGCCACCCCGGCCCCTCTGGGGCCAACGTCCTGACTTTC.

The chain couples TRBV9 to TRBJ1-2; D is unclear. V dropped 6 bases and J dropped 4 bases, with 7 bases sitting between them. This CDR3 has 11 amino acids. CDR1 is SGDLS, CDR2 YYNGEE, per germline. The CDR3: CASTSGYGYTF. CDR3 sequence (DNA): TGTGCCAGCACCTCCGGCTATGGCTACACCTTC.

This clone came up a few times. The chain combines TRBV6-4 with TRBJ2-2, with D hard to call. V gave up 2 bases and J gave up 4 bases, with 2 bases separating them. This CDR3 contains 12 residues. The germline V gene has CDR1 MRHNA and CDR2 SNTAGT. The CDR3 nucleotides read TGTGCCAGCAGTGACCCCACCGGGGAGCTGTTTTTT. The encoded protein is CASSDPTGELFF.

The sample holds a few counts of this clone. The chain is built from TRBV9 and TRBJ2-7; D is tentatively TRBD1 or TRBD2 (5 bases each). Germline V CDR1 and CDR2: SGDLS, YYNGEE. The CDR3 runs 14 residues. Between the trimmed V and J ends, which lost 0 bases and 7 bases, there was a span of 14 bases. The CDR3 nucleotides read TGTGCCAGCAGCGTAGGGGACCGCCTTGGGGAGCAGTACTTC. It specifies CASSVGDRLGEQYF.